Listed here are 18 T cell receptor beta chains from one sample, sequenced in a study of identical twins. TCRdb independently ran MiXCR on the 5' RACE reads; one entry per CDR3 protein. The sample contains approximately 620,000 distinct CDR3 sequences, about 9.4% of which appear only once. This same sample was also taken into another study, of yellow fever vaccine responses in identical twins.

Sequenced input: PBMCs. The origin of the receptors is a woman younger than 30 in good health.

The chain employs TRBV10-3 and TRBJ2-1, with 14 bases that match TRBD2. Germline lookup yields CDR1 ENHRY and CDR2 SYGVKD. V gave up 0 bases and J gave up 6 bases; unmatched junction bases: 10. The CDR3 has 19 residues. The CDR3 nucleotides read TGTGCCATCAGTGAGTCGGGAGGAAGACTAGCGGGAGGGTCCAATGAGCAGTTCTTC. Its translation is CAISESGGRLAGGSNEQFF.

The V and J genes are TRBV9 and TRBJ2-3; D not resolved. This CDR3 comprises 13 residues. CDR1 SGDLS and CDR2 YYNGEE come from the germline V gene. V lost 0 bases and J 4 bases, leaving 6 bases between the germline ends. The CDR3, as DNA: TGTGCCAGCAGCGTAGAGGGCCCAGATACGCAGTATTTT. It is translated as CASSVEGPDTQYF.

The table lists this clonotype with a few counts. The V call is TRBV6-2 or TRBV6-3, the J call TRBJ2-4; D not certain. Germline V gene sequence: CDR1 MNHEY, CDR2 SVGEGT. CDR3 size: 11 residues. V was pared by 2 bases and J by 14 bases, with 10 bases between. The CDR3 reads CASSYGFGEYF. Written as DNA, the CDR3 is TGTGCCAGCAGTTACGGTTTTGGCGAGTACTTC.

This clonotype came up many times. The rearrangement joins TRBV29-1 to TRBJ1-4, with D perhaps TRBD1 (5 bases). CDR3 length equals 17 residues. The germline V gene encodes CDR1 SQVTM and CDR2 ANQGSEA. V lost 7 bases, J lost 7 bases, and 28 bases lay in between. CDR3 nucleotides: TGCAGCGCTCTTAAACGAGGGACTCCTCGCCGCGGTGAAAAACTGTTTTTT. It translates to CSALKRGTPRRGEKLFF. The entire variable domain, with the rest obtained from reference TRBV29-1 and TRBJ1-4, is as follows: SAVISQKPSRDICQRGTSLTIQCQVDSQVTMMFWYRQQPGQSLTLIATANQGSEATYESGFVIDKFPISRPNLTFSTLTVSNMSPEDSSIYLCSALKRGTPRRGEKLFFGSGTQLSVL.

This clonotype turned up a few times. The gene calls are TRBV4-2 and TRBJ2-3, with 10 bases matching TRBD2. Germline CDR1 reads LGHNA; CDR2 reads YNFKEQ. CDR3 size: 19 residues. With V trimmed by 3 bases and J by 3 bases, 15 bases remained unmatched. The CDR3 coding sequence is TGTGCCAGCAGCCACGATGGTTCTGCGGCGACTAGCGGGACAGATACGCAGTATTTT. It yields the protein CASSHDGSAATSGTDTQYF.

This clonotype was seen repeatedly, ten times or more. The rearrangement joins TRBV4-2 to TRBJ2-1; possible D gene TRBD2, 6 bases. From germline, CDR1 is LGHNA and CDR2 YNFKEQ. The ends were cut back, 4 bases at V and 1 base at J, with 11 bases in the middle. The CDR3 contains 15 residues. Here the CDR3 DNA reads TGTGCCAGCAGCCTCGGGAGTTTGTCCTACAATGAGCAGTTCTTC. Residues: CASSLGSLSYNEQFF.

The V gene is TRBV10-3, the J gene TRBJ2-7; weak D call: TRBD2 (6 bases). V gave up 2 bases and J gave up 6 bases, with 14 bases separating them. Germline CDR1 reads ENHRY; CDR2 reads SYGVKD. This CDR3 is built from 14 residues. The CDR3 is CAISEVGMRGEQYF. The CDR3 DNA reads as TGTGCCATCAGTGAGGTTGGCATGCGGGGCGAGCAGTACTTC.

The rearrangement joins TRBV5-1 to TRBJ2-7; 9 bases fit TRBD2. Losses at the gene ends were 0 bases for V and 0 bases for J; bases not matched to a gene: 10. This CDR3 has 18 amino acids. Germline-derived CDR1 and CDR2 are SGHRS and YFSETQ. CDR3 amino acids: CASSLVASGTPSSYEQYF. CDR3 sequence (DNA): TGCGCCAGCAGCTTGGTGGCTAGCGGGACCCCCAGCTCCTACGAGCAGTACTTC.

This sequence joins TRBV10-3 and TRBJ2-7; the match to TRBD2 covers 13 bases. The CDR3 is 17 amino acids. Trimming at V came to 7 bases and at J to 0 bases, leaving 9 bases not matched to a gene. Germline V lookup: CDR1 ENHRY, CDR2 SYGVKD. CDR3: CAITKTSGGTYSYEQYF. The CDR3 DNA reads TGTGCCATCACCAAGACTAGCGGGGGGACTTACTCCTACGAGCAGTACTTC.

The rearrangement uses TRBV20-1 and TRBJ2-7; the match to TRBD2 covers 11 bases. The CDR3 is 15 residues long. Germline V gene sequence: CDR1 DFQATT, CDR2 SNEGSKA (reference sequence). With V trimmed by 3 bases and J by 3 bases, 7 bases remained unmatched. The CDR3: CSARLLGTSGYEQYF. CDR3 DNA: TGCAGTGCTAGGCTTCTCGGGACTAGCGGCTACGAGCAGTACTTC.

This clonotype was detected many times. The chain carries TRBV4-1 and TRBJ2-1, with TRBD2 identical over 7 bases. CDR1 MGHRA and CDR2 YSYEKL come from the germline V gene. The V segment lost 4 bases and the J segment 8 bases; nucleotides outside the gene matches: 5. CDR3 length: 13 residues. The CDR3 here is CASSLTSSHEQFF. DNA of the CDR3: TGCGCCAGCAGCCTGACTAGCTCCCATGAGCAGTTCTTC.

This clonotype was detected once. V and J are TRBV5-1 and TRBJ2-1; D gene unclear. V gave up 2 bases and J gave up 3 bases, with 9 bases separating them. Germline V gives CDR1 SGHRS, CDR2 YFSETQ. CDR3 length equals 14 residues. The CDR3 region has the DNA TGCGCCAGCAGCTTCGTCCCGGGCTACAATGAGCAGTTCTTC. Translated: CASSFVPGYNEQFF.

This clonotype occurred a few times. The V and J genes are TRBV4-3 and TRBJ2-7; 8 positions match TRBD2. Germline V lookup: CDR1 LGHNA, CDR2 YSLEER. V lost 0 bases to trimming and J lost 4 bases; unmatched junction nucleotides: 11. CDR3 size: 17 residues. CDR3 in DNA: TGCGCCAGCAGCCAAGATTGGTCAGCGGGAGAAGGGTACGAGCAGTACTTC. It yields the protein CASSQDWSAGEGYEQYF.

There are many counts of this clonotype. The chain recombines TRBV7-9 with TRBJ1-1, with D possibly TRBD1 on 6 matching bases. The length of the CDR3 is 14 residues. In germline, CDR1 is SEHNR, CDR2 FQNEAQ (reference sequence). V was cut by 6 bases and J by 0 bases, with 11 bases left in between. The CDR3 spells CASRPDSMNTEAFF. CDR3 nucleotide sequence: TGTGCCAGCAGACCGGACAGCATGAACACTGAAGCTTTCTTT.

This clonotype was observed at least ten times. V usage is TRBV4-1 and J usage is TRBJ2-1; D is perhaps TRBD2 (5 bases). The CDR3 consists of 15 residues. Deletions cut 0 bases from V and 1 base from J, with 7 bases between. The germline V gene has CDR1 MGHRA and CDR2 YSYEKL. CDR3 region: CASSQDPGSYNEQFF. For the CDR3, the DNA is TGCGCCAGCAGCCAAGATCCGGGGTCCTACAATGAGCAGTTCTTC.

The V call is TRBV7-9, the J call TRBJ2-3, with 11 bases that match TRBD2. Germline V CDR1 and CDR2: SEHNR, FQNEAQ (reference sequence). Germline trimming cut 5 bases from V and 2 bases from J; bases unmatched to any gene: 9. This CDR3 has 17 amino acids. In nucleotides, the CDR3 is TGTGCCAGCAGCACAATAGCGGGAGGGCCCTCCACAGATACGCAGTATTTT. This translates into CASSTIAGGPSTDTQYF.

The gene calls are TRBV25-1 and TRBJ1-2, with 7 nucleotides matching TRBD1. The CDR3 sequence is 13 residues long. Germline CDR1 MGHDK, CDR2 SYGVNS. The ends lost 6 bases at V and 7 bases at J; junction bases unmatched: 8. The CDR3 coding sequence is TGTGCCAGCAGGGGTGAGGGGGCGGGTGGCTACACCTTC. This translates into CASRGEGAGGYTF.

This clonotype has only a few counts. The chain uses TRBV7-9 and TRBJ2-6, with TRBD1 identical over 7 bases. Losses at the gene ends were 5 bases for V and 4 bases for J; bases not matched to a gene: 5. CDR1 and CDR2 (germline): SEHNR, FQNEAQ (reference sequence). The CDR3 sequence is 15 residues long. The CDR3 reads CASSPFRGGANVLTF. CDR3 DNA: TGTGCCAGCAGCCCCTTCAGGGGGGGGGCCAACGTCCTGACTTTC.